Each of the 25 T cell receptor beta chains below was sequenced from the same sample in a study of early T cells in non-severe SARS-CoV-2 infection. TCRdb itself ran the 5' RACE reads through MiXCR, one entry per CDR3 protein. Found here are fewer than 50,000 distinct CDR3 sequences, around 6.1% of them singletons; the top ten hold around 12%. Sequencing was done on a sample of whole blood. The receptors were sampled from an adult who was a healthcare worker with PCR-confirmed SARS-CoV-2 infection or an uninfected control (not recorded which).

As DNA, the CDR3 is TGTGCCAGCAGTGAAGCGCTTAGGACTAGCGCCTCCGGGGAGACCCAGTACTTC. This gives the protein CASSEALRTSASGETQYF. The rearrangement uses TRBV2 and TRBJ2-5; 9 positions match TRBD2. Unmatched junction bases numbered 13, after V lost 0 bases and J lost 5 bases. The CDR3 sequence is 18 residues long. Germline V gene sequence: CDR1 SNHLY, CDR2 FYNNEI.

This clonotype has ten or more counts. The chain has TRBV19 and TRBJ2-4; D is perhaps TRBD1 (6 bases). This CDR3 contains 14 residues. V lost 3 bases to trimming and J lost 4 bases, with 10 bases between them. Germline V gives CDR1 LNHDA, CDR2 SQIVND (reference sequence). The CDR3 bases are TGTGCCAGTAGTATTGGGGGCGGTAAAAACATTCAGTACTTC. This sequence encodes CASSIGGGKNIQYF.

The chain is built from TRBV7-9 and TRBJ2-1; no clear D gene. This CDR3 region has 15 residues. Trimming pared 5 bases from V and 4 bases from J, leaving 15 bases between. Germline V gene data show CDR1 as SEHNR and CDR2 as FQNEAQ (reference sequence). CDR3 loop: CASSPLADPYNEQFF. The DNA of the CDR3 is TGTGCCAGCAGCCCCCTGGCGGATCCGTACAATGAGCAGTTCTTC.

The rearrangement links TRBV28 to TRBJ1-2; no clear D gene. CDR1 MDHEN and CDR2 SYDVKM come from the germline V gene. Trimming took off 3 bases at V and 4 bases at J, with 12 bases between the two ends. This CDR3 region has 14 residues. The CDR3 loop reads CASSLQRMPYGYTF. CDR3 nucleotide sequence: TGTGCCAGCAGTTTGCAGAGAATGCCCTATGGCTACACCTTC.

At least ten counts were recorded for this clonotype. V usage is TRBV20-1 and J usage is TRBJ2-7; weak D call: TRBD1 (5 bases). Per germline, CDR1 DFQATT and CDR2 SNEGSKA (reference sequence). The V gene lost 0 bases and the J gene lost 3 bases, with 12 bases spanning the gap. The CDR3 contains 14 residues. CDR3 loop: CSARDLGRVYEQYF. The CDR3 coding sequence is TGCAGTGCTAGAGATCTGGGCAGGGTCTACGAGCAGTACTTC.

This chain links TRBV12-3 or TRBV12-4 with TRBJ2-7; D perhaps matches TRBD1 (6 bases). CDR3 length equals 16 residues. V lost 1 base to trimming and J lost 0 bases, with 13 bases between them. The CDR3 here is CASSLGQGSSSYEQYF. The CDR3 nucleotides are TGTGCCAGCAGTTTAGGGCAGGGGTCAAGCTCCTACGAGCAGTACTTC.

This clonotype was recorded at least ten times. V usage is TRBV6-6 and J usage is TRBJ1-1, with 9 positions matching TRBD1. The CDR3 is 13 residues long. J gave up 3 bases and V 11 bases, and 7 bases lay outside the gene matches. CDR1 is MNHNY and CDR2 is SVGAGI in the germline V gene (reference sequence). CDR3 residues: CAGSGTGYTEAFF. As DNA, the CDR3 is TGTGCCGGCTCCGGGACAGGGTACACTGAAGCTTTCTTT.

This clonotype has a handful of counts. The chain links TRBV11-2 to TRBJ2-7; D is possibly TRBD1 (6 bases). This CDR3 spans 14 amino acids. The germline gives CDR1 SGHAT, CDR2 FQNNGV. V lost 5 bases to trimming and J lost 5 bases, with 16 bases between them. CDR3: CASSVGQPADEQYF. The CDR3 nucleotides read TGTGCCAGCAGCGTCGGACAGCCCGCCGACGAGCAGTACTTC.

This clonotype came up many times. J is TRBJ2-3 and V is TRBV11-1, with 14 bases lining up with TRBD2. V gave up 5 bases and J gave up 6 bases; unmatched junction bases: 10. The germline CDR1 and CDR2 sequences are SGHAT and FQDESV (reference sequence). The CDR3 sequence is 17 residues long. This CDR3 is CASSPGLAGVVGDTQYF. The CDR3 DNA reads TGTGCCAGCAGCCCGGGACTAGCGGGAGTGGTGGGGGATACGCAGTATTTT.

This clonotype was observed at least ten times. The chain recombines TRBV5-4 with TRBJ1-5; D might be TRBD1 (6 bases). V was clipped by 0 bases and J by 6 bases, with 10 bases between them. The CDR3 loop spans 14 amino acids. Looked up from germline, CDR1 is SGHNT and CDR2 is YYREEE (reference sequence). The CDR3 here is CASSLDREGQPQHF. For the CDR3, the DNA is TGTGCCAGCAGCTTGGACAGGGAAGGTCAGCCCCAGCATTTT.

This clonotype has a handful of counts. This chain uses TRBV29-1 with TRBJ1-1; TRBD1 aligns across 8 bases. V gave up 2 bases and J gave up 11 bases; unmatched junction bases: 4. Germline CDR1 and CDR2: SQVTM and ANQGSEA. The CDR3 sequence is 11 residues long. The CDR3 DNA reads TGCAGCGTTGAAAACCAGGGGGCTGCTTTCTTT. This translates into CSVENQGAAFF.

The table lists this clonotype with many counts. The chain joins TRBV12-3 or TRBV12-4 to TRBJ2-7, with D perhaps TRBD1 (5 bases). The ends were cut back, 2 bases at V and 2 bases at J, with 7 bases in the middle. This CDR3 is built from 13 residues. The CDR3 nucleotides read TGTGCCAGCAGTTTATGGGGCCCCTACGAGCAGTACTTC. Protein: CASSLWGPYEQYF.

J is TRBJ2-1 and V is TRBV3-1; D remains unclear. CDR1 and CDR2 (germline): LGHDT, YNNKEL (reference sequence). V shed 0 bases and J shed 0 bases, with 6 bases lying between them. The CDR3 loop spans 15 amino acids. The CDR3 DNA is TGTGCCAGCAGCCAAGAGGGTAGCTCCTACAATGAGCAGTTCTTC. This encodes CASSQEGSSYNEQFF.

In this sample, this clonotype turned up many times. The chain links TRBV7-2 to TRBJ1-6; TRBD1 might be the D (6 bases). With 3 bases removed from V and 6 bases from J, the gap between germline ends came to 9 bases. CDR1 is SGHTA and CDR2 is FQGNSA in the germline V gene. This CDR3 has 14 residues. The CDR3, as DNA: TGTGCCAGCAGCTTCCGGACAGCTAATTCACCCCTCCACTTT. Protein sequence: CASSFRTANSPLHF.

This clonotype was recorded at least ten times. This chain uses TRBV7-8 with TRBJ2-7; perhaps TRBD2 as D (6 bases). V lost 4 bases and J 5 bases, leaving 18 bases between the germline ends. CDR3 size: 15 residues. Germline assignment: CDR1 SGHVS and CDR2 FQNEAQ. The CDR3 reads CASSSGTPQKDEQYF. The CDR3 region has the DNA TGTGCCAGCAGCTCCGGGACTCCCCAGAAAGACGAGCAGTACTTC.

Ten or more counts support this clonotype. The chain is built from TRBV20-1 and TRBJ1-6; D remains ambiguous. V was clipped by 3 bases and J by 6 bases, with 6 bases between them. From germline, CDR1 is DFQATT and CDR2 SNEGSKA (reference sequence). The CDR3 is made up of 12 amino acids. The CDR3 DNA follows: TGCAGTGCTAGGGGCGTTAATTCACCCCTCCACTTT. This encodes CSARGVNSPLHF.

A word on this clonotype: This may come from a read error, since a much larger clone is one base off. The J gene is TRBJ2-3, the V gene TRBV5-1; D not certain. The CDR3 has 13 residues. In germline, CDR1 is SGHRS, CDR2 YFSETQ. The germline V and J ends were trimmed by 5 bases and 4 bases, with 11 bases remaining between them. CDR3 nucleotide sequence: TGCGCCAGCAGAATAGGGCCCTCAGATACGCAGTATTTT. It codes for CASRIGPSDTQYF.

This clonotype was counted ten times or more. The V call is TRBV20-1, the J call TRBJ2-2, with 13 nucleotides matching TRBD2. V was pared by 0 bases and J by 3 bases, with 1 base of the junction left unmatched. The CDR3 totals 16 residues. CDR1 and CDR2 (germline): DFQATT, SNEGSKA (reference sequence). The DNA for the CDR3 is TGCAGTGCTAGAGATGGACTAGCGGGGGACACCGGGGAGCTGTTTTTT. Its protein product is CSARDGLAGDTGELFF.

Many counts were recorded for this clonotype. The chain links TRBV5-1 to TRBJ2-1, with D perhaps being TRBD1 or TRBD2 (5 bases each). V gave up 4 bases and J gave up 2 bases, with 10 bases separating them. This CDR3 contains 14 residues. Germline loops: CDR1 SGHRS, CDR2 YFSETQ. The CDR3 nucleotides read TGCGCCAGCAGCAATGGGACCCCCTACAATGAGCAGTTCTTC. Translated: CASSNGTPYNEQFF.

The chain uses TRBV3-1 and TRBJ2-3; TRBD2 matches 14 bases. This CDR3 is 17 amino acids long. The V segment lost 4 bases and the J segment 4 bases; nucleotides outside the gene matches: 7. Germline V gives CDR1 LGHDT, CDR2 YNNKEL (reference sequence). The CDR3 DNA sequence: TGTGCCAGCAGCCCCTTCGGGACTAGCGGGGGACCAGATACGCAGTATTTT. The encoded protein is CASSPFGTSGGPDTQYF.

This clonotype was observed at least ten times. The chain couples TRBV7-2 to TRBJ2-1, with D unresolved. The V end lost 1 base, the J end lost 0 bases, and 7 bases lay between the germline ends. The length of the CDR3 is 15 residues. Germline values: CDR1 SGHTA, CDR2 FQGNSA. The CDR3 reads CASSLGPSSYNEQFF. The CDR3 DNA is TGTGCCAGCAGCTTAGGGCCTAGCTCCTACAATGAGCAGTTCTTC.

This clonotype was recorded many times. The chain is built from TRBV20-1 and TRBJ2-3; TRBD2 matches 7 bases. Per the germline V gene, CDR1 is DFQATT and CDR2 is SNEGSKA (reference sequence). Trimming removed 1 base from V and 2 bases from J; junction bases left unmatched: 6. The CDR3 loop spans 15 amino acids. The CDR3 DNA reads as TGCAGTGCTAGAGCCGGGGGGTCCTCCACAGATACGCAGTATTTT. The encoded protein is CSARAGGSSTDTQYF.

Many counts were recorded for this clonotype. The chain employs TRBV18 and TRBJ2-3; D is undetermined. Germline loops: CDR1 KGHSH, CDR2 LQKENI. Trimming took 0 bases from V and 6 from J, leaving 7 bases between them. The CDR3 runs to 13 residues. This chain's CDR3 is CASSPPVGDTQYF. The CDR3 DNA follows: TGTGCCAGCTCACCACCTGTGGGGGATACGCAGTATTTT.

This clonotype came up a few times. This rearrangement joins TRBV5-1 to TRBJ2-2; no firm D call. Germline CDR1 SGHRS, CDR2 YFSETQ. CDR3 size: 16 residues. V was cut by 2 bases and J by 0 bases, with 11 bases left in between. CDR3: CASSFEVASNTGELFF. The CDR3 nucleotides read TGCGCCAGCAGCTTTGAGGTCGCCTCGAACACCGGGGAGCTGTTTTTT.

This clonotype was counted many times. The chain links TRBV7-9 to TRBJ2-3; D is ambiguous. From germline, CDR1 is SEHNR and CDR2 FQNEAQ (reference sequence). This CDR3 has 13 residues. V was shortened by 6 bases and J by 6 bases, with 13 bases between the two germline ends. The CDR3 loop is CASSRVAWDTQYF. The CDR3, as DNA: TGTGCCAGCAGTCGGGTCGCTTGGGATACGCAGTATTTT.